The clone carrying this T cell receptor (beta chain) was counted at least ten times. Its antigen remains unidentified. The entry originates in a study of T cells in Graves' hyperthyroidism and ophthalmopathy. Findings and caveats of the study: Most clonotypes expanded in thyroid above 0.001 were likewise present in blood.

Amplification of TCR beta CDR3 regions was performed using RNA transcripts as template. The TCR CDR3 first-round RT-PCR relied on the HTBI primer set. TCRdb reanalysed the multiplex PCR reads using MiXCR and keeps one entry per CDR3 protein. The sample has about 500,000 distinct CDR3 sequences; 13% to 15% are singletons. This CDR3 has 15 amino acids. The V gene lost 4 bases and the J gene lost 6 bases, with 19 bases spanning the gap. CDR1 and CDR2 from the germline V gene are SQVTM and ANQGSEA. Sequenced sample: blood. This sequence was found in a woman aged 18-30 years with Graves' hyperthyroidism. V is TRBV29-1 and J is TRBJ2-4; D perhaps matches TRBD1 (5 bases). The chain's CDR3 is CSVGVRWGSGNIQYF. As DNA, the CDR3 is TGCAGCGTTGGAGTTAGATGGGGCAGTGGAAACATTCAGTACTTC.